The T cell receptor (beta chain) under discussion was sequenced for a study of blood T cell repertoires in COVID-19. Authors' data handling: How many nucleated cells were present was estimated from reference gene primer amplification. Measured with immunoSEQ multiplex PCR; TCRdb has only the in-frame clones, and not every one. The V and J calls and the clone size are those of that table, but D and trimming were determined from the DNA. The sample consists of roughly 300,000 clones, roughly 90% of them appearing once. Participants spanned ages about 18 to 89 years and resided in 20 to 25 US areas. Researchers sorted participants into cohorts using their self-reported clinical history. The ends lost 3 bases at V and 6 bases at J; junction bases unmatched: 4. Germline V gives CDR1 SGHDT, CDR2 YYEEEE. The CDR3 has 13 amino acids.

What was sequenced was PBMCs or T cells enriched from blood (not recorded which). The chain joins TRBV5-6 to TRBJ2-7, with TRBD1 matching 9 bases. This TCR was sampled from a woman aged 30 to 39 who had recovered from COVID-19. The CDR3 DNA sequence: TGTGCCAGCAGCTGGGACAGGGCCTCCGAGCAGTACTTC. Translating gives CASSWDRASEQYF.